A selection of T cell receptor beta chains follows, all from one sample in a study of shared clonotypes between healthy human individuals. Libraries were prepared by immunoSEQ multiplex PCR; TCRdb keeps only in-frame clonotypes and omits some of them. The data hold about 1 million clones, with about 80% observed a single time. The material sequenced was memory CD4+ T cells sorted from blood. The receptors were gathered from a man between 18 and 35 years old in good health. The CDR3 runs from the conserved cysteine through the conserved F or W. The D gene is left open where the match is weak.

j_gene	v_gene	d_gene	CDR3aa	CDR3nt
TRBJ2-3	TRBV5-4	.	CASSLMGVGGFSDTQYF	TGTGCCAGCAGCTTAATGGGGGTGGGTGGATTTTCAGATACGCAGTATTTT
TRBJ1-1	TRBV28	TRBD1	CASSPDRGGRTEAFF	TGTGCCAGCAGTCCGGACAGGGGAGGGAGGACTGAAGCTTTCTTT
TRBJ2-5	TRBV5-1	.	CASSLEGLQETQYF	TGCGCCAGCAGCTTGGAGGGTCTCCAAGAGACCCAGTACTTC
TRBJ2-2	TRBV2	.	CASSETGSDTGELFF	TGTGCCAGCAGTGAAACGGGGAGTGACACCGGGGAGCTGTTTTTT
TRBJ2-3	TRBV7-2	TRBD2	CASKTSGGISDTQYF	TGTGCCAGCAAGACTAGCGGGGGGATCTCAGATACGCAGTATTTT
TRBJ2-3	TRBV11-2	.	CASSLGTKMDTQYF	TGTGCCAGCAGCTTAGGCACGAAGATGGATACGCAGTATTTT
TRBJ1-2	TRBV7-2	.	CASSPRKGNYGYTF	TGTGCCAGCAGCCCCCGGAAGGGGAACTATGGCTACACCTTC
TRBJ2-7	TRBV5-6	TRBD1	CASSWESRQGYEQYF	TGTGCCAGCAGCTGGGAATCCCGACAGGGGTACGAGCAGTACTTC
TRBJ2-2	TRBV5-4	.	CASSPRGPNTGELFF	TGTGCCAGCAGCCCCCGGGGTCCGAACACCGGGGAGCTGTTTTTT
TRBJ2-2	TRBV7-2	TRBD2	CASSPLGSGRTGELFF	TGTGCCAGCAGCCCCCTGGGTAGCGGGAGGACCGGGGAGCTGTTTTTT
TRBJ2-5	TRBV2	.	CASSERGWEETQYF	TGTGCCAGCAGTGAACGAGGCTGGGAGGAGACCCAGTACTTC